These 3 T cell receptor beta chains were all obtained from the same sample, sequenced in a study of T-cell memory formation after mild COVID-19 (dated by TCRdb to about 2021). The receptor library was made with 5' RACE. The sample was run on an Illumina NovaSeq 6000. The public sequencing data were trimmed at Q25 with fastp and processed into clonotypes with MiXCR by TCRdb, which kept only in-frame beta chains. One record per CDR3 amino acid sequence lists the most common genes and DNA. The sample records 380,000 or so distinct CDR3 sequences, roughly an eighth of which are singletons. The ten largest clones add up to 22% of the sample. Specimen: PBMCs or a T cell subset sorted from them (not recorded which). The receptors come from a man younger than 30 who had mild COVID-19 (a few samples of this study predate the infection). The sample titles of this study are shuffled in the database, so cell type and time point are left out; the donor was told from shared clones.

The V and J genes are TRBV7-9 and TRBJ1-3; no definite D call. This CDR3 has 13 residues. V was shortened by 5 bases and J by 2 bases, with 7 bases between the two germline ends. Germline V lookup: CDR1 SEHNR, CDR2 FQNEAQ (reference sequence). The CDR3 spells CASSLNTGNTIYF. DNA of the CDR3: TGTGCCAGCAGCCTGAATACTGGAAACACCATATATTTT.

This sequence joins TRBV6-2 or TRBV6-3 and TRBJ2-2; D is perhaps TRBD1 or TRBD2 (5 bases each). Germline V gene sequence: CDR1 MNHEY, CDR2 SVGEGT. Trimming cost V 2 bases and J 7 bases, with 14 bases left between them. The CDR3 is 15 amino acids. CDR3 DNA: TGTGCCAGCAGTTACCTCCGGGACGCCGTCGGGGAGCTGTTTTTT. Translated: CASSYLRDAVGELFF.

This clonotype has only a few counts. CDR3 DNA sequence: TGCGCCAGCAGCCAAGAAAGCAGACAGGGAGGAGCTTTCTTT. Encoded protein: CASSQESRQGGAFF. The rearrangement uses TRBV4-1 and TRBJ1-1; 7 nucleotides match TRBD1. Germline V gene lookup returns CDR1 MGHRA and CDR2 YSYEKL. CDR3 length: 14 amino acids. The junction had 8 bases not matched to a gene; V was cut back by 0 bases and J by 10 bases.